A single sample gave rise to the 22 T cell receptor beta chains below, sequenced in a study of blood T cell repertoires in COVID-19. Profiled with immunoSEQ multiplex PCR; TCRdb holds only in-frame clones, not every one. The repertoire consists of roughly 200,000 clones, with approximately 85% occurring once and the leading ten covering about 3.3%. Source material: peripheral blood. The receptors derive from a man in his fifties or sixties with acute or convalescent COVID-19.

J is TRBJ2-7 and V is TRBV5-3; tentative D call: TRBD1 (6 bases). TRBV5-3 is an open reading frame whose function is uncertain. This CDR3 is 15 amino acids long. Trimming removed 5 bases from V and 5 bases from J, with 20 bases in between. The DNA of the CDR3 is TGTGCCAGAAGGAAAACAGGGATTACGGGCGACGAGCAGTACTTC. It is translated as CARRKTGITGDEQYF.

The gene calls are TRBV19 and TRBJ2-4; 10 bases are a match to TRBD2. Germline V gene data show CDR1 as LNHDA and CDR2 as SQIVND (reference sequence). This CDR3 comprises 15 residues. V dropped 3 bases and J dropped 8; count of bases not matched to a gene: 7. The CDR3 spells CASSIILAGAHIQYF. CDR3 nucleotides: TGTGCCAGTAGTATTATCCTAGCGGGAGCCCACATTCAGTACTTC. The full variable domain, its missing parts supplied by reference TRBV19 and TRBJ2-4, is DGGITQSPKYLFRKEGQNVTLSCEQNLNHDAMYWYRQDPGQGLRLIYYSQIVNDFQKGDIAEGYSVSREKKESFPLTVTSAQKNPTAFYLCASSIILAGAHIQYFGAGTRLSVL.

The gene calls are TRBV19 and TRBJ2-2; 9 bases fit TRBD1. Trimming cost V 3 bases and J 0 bases; bases outside gene matches: 2. Looked up from germline, CDR1 is LNHDA and CDR2 is SQIVND (reference sequence). There are 16 residues in the CDR3. The CDR3 DNA is TGTGCCAGTAGTATTACAGGGGGCCCGAACACCGGGGAGCTGTTTTTT. It encodes CASSITGGPNTGELFF.

The J gene is TRBJ1-2, the V gene TRBV28; 9 bases are shared with TRBD1. CDR1 is MDHEN, CDR2 SYDVKM, per germline. This CDR3 contains 13 residues. V lost 11 bases and J lost 2; bases outside the gene matches: 6. DNA of the CDR3: TGTGCCGCTACAGGGGGCAAGAACTATGGCTACACCTTC. Its protein is CAATGGKNYGYTF.

The V call is TRBV5-1, the J call TRBJ1-6; TRBD1 agrees at 11 bases. The germline gives CDR1 SGHRS, CDR2 YFSETQ. The CDR3 runs 15 residues. Trimming took 4 bases from V and 7 from J; bases not matched to a gene: 4. In nucleotides, the CDR3 is TGCGCCAGCAGCACCGGACAGGGGGCAAATTCACCCCTCCACTTT. Its translation: CASSTGQGANSPLHF. Filled out from reference TRBV5-1 and TRBJ1-6, the complete variable domain reads KAGVTQTPRYLIKTRGQQVTLSCSPISGHRSVSWYQQTPGQGLQFLFEYFSETQRNKGNFPGRFSGRQFSNSRSEMNVSTLELGDSALYLCASSTGQGANSPLHFGNGTRLTVT.

V usage is TRBV7-9 and J usage is TRBJ2-5; TRBD2 matches at 14 bases. Germline assignment: CDR1 SEHNR and CDR2 FQNEAQ (reference sequence). J was trimmed by 5 bases and V by 5 bases; bases with no gene match: 4. The CDR3 has 15 amino acids. CDR3 DNA sequence: TGTGCCAGCAGCCTTGGGACTAGCGGGAGTGAGACCCAGTACTTC. This codes for CASSLGTSGSETQYF.

This clone has a single count. The chain uses TRBV19 and TRBJ1-6; 7 positions agree with TRBD1. The germline CDR1 and CDR2 sequences are LNHDA and SQIVND (reference sequence). Trimming removed 5 bases from V and 5 bases from J; junction bases left unmatched: 3. This CDR3 spans 14 amino acids. The chain's CDR3 is CASSGDSNNSPLHF. The CDR3 DNA reads TGTGCCAGTAGTGGGGACAGCAATAATTCACCCCTCCACTTT.

The CDR3 here is CASSLPRGLGQPQHF. The CDR3 DNA is TGTGCCAGCAGTTTACCCAGGGGGCTCGGTCAGCCCCAGCATTTT. J is TRBJ1-5 and V is TRBV27; TRBD1 matches at 8 bases. After removal of 2 bases from V and 6 bases from J, the junction contained 6 bases not matched to a gene. The CDR3 loop spans 15 amino acids. Germline V lookup: CDR1 MNHEY, CDR2 SMNVEV (reference sequence).

This clone was recorded once. The chain uses TRBV18 and TRBJ2-7, with D perhaps matching TRBD2 (7 bases). Germline V CDR1 and CDR2: KGHSH, LQKENI. V lost 6 bases and J 5 bases, leaving 20 bases between the germline ends. This CDR3 has 15 amino acids. CDR3: CASSREAGAKNEQYF. CDR3 nucleotide sequence: TGTGCCAGCTCCCGCGAGGCGGGGGCGAAAAACGAGCAGTACTTC.

By its share, this clone is medium-sized (0.01 to 0.1%). The chain links TRBV13 to TRBJ1-3; D is unresolved. The ends were cut back, 6 bases at V and 0 bases at J, with 9 bases in the middle. Looked up from germline, CDR1 is PRHDT and CDR2 is FYEKMQ (reference sequence). The CDR3 has 14 amino acids. Here the CDR3 DNA reads TGTGCCAGCAGTTTCCTTTCCTCTGGAAACACCATATATTTT. It yields the protein CASSFLSSGNTIYF.

The chain is built from TRBV27 and TRBJ2-3; 7 nucleotides align to TRBD1. The CDR3 spans 16 residues. Germline lookup yields CDR1 MNHEY and CDR2 SMNVEV (reference sequence). The ends lost 6 bases at V and 2 bases at J; junction bases unmatched: 11. CDR3 DNA sequence: TGTGCCAGCAGCGCGACAGGGCCACATCTCACAGATACGCAGTATTTT. Translated, it gives CASSATGPHLTDTQYF.

By frequency in the sample, this clone is medium-sized. The gene calls are TRBV4-1 and TRBJ2-5; 7 bases are a match to TRBD2. The CDR3 runs to 15 residues. CDR1 MGHRA and CDR2 YSYEKL come from the germline V gene. With V trimmed by 10 bases and J by 3 bases, 14 bases remained unmatched. CDR3 bases: TGCGCCACGACCACGGGGACGGGAGGAGAAGAGACCCAGTACTTC. Protein sequence: CATTTGTGGEETQYF.

The table lists this clone with a few counts. The V gene is TRBV7-3, the J gene TRBJ2-2; D may be TRBD2 (6 bases). The CDR3 contains 14 residues. Trimming removed 4 bases at V and 3 bases at J, with 9 bases between. Germline V gene data show CDR1 as SGHTA and CDR2 as FQGTGA. Here the CDR3 reads CASSSAGHTGELFF. CDR3 bases: TGTGCCAGCAGCTCCGCGGGACACACCGGGGAGCTGTTTTTT.

The chain uses TRBV7-8 and TRBJ2-7; TRBD1 might be the D (6 bases). Germline V gives CDR1 SGHVS, CDR2 FQNEAQ. This CDR3 has 16 amino acids. V lost 5 bases and J 3 bases, leaving 20 bases between the germline ends. DNA for the CDR3: TGTGCCAGCAGCCGTAGGGGGTCGGGAACATTCTACGAGCAGTACTTC. It is translated as CASSRRGSGTFYEQYF.

This chain uses TRBV5-4 with TRBJ2-5; D possibly corresponds to TRBD1 (6 bases). V dropped 4 bases and J dropped 3 bases, with 16 bases sitting between them. Germline V gene lookup returns CDR1 SGHNT and CDR2 YYREEE (reference sequence). The CDR3 extends over 15 amino acids. The CDR3 region is CASSPDGGQKETQYF. DNA for the CDR3: TGTGCCAGCAGCCCGGACGGAGGACAGAAAGAGACCCAGTACTTC. Variable domain in full (rest from reference TRBV5-4 and TRBJ2-5): ETGVTQSPTHLIKTRGQQVTLRCSSQSGHNTVSWYQQALGQGPQFIFQYYREEENGRGNFPPRFSGLQFPNYSSELNVNALELDDSALYLCASSPDGGQKETQYFGPGTRLLVL.

This clone was picked up one time. The CDR3 region is CAWSSGGWGNQPQHF. CDR3 coding DNA: TGTGCCTGGAGCTCGGGGGGCTGGGGCAATCAGCCCCAGCATTTT. V usage is TRBV30 and J usage is TRBJ1-5; possibly TRBD1 for D (6 bases). The germline CDR1 and CDR2 sequences are GTSNPN and SVGIG (reference sequence). The CDR3 consists of 15 residues. The V end lost 3 bases, the J end lost 2 bases, and 14 bases lay between the germline ends.

This clone was counted a few times. The chain couples TRBV5-6 to TRBJ2-1; 7 bases are a match to TRBD2. From germline, CDR1 is SGHDT and CDR2 YYEEEE. The CDR3 runs 16 residues. The V gene end was trimmed by 2 bases and the J gene end by 5 bases; junction bases not matched to a gene: 10. The CDR3 coding sequence is TGTGCCAGCAGCTTCTTTCGGGGGACTACCCACAATGAGCAGTTCTTC. This gives the protein CASSFFRGTTHNEQFF.

The V call is TRBV6-9, the J call TRBJ1-5, with no clear D. CDR1 and CDR2 from the germline V gene are MNHGY and SVAAGI. This CDR3 has 12 amino acids. The ends were cut back, 3 bases at V and 7 bases at J, with 7 bases in the middle. The CDR3 sequence: CASSYIGQPQHF. The CDR3 DNA reads as TGTGCCAGCAGTTACATTGGCCAGCCCCAGCATTTT.

The V call is TRBV19, the J call TRBJ1-5; D gene unclear. Trimming stripped 3 bases from V and 2 bases from J, with 8 bases between. The V gene's germline CDR1 is LNHDA and CDR2 SQIVND (reference sequence). This CDR3 comprises 14 residues. The CDR3 is CASSIGQGNQPQHF. The DNA for the CDR3 is TGTGCCAGTAGTATTGGTCAGGGCAATCAGCCCCAGCATTTT.

This clone was counted a few times. The genes are TRBV30 and TRBJ1-1; D remains unclear. V lost 3 bases and J lost 0, with 5 bases in between. The CDR3 consists of 12 residues. Germline V lookup: CDR1 GTSNPN, CDR2 SVGIG (reference sequence). The CDR3 DNA follows: TGTGCCTGGAGGAGGCTGAACACTGAAGCTTTCTTT. Protein: CAWRRLNTEAFF.

The sample holds a few counts of this clone. The V call is TRBV5-8, the J call TRBJ2-1, with TRBD2 matching over 14 bases. V trimming: 10 bases; J trimming: 0 bases; junction bases outside the gene matches: 12. Germline-derived CDR1 and CDR2 are SGHTS and YDEGEE. This CDR3 region has 18 residues. The CDR3 loop reads CAGNIGLAGGSSYNEQFF. CDR3 coding DNA: TGTGCCGGAAACATCGGACTAGCGGGGGGAAGCTCCTACAATGAGCAGTTCTTC.

The chain is built from TRBV25-1 and TRBJ1-6; 8 positions match TRBD1. The V gene end was trimmed by 4 bases and the J gene end by 6 bases; junction bases not matched to a gene: 11. This CDR3 comprises 17 residues. In germline, CDR1 is MGHDK, CDR2 SYGVNS. The CDR3 DNA follows: TGTGCCAGCAGTGGCCTAGGACAGGGACAATCTAATTCACCCCTCCACTTT. Amino acid sequence: CASSGLGQGQSNSPLHF.